These 23 T cell receptor beta chains were all obtained from the same sample, sequenced in a study of T cell clonotyping in hematopoietic cell transplantation. Sequencing used immunoSEQ multiplex PCR; TCRdb keeps in-frame clones, though not all of them. In the table there are about 43,000 clones, about 85% of which are singletons. Indicated time point: recipient sample about 28 days before transplant, after cytoreduction. This specimen was peripheral blood mononuclear cells, taken before stem cell transplant. All receptors derive from a man aged 55 to 70 with acute myeloid leukemia. Some clones in this sample may be carry-over from other donors' samples.

The chain links TRBV9 to TRBJ2-7; D is unresolved. This CDR3 has 10 residues. Germline V gene sequence: CDR1 SGDLS, CDR2 YYNGEE. Trimming left V 4 bases short and J 13 bases short, with 12 bases between. The CDR3 reads CASSPREVYF. The DNA of the CDR3 is TGTGCCAGCAGCCCCAGAGAGGTTTACTTC.

The V gene is TRBV30, the J gene TRBJ2-7; TRBD1 is a possible D gene (6 bases). CDR1 is GTSNPN, CDR2 SVGIG, per germline (reference sequence). V was pared by 5 bases and J by 4 bases, with 15 bases between. The CDR3 runs to 13 residues. The chain's CDR3 is CAWAAGAVYEQYF. Here the CDR3 DNA reads TGTGCCTGGGCGGCAGGGGCTGTATACGAGCAGTACTTC.

The chain employs TRBV4-3 and TRBJ1-1; D call uncertain. CDR3 length equals 15 residues. Trimming took 3 bases from V and 1 from J, leaving 12 bases between them. Germline loops: CDR1 LGHNA, CDR2 YSLEER. The CDR3 region is CASSQAVLRNTEAFF. The CDR3 DNA reads as TGCGCCAGCAGCCAGGCGGTCCTTAGGAACACTGAAGCTTTCTTT.

This chain links TRBV9 with TRBJ2-3; no clear D gene. Trimming removed 0 bases from V and 1 base from J, with 6 bases in between. This CDR3 region has 14 residues. Germline V gene lookup returns CDR1 SGDLS and CDR2 YYNGEE. As DNA, the CDR3 is TGTGCCAGCAGCGTAGGTCAGGGCACAGATACGCAGTATTTT. It yields the protein CASSVGQGTDTQYF.

This chain joins TRBV14 and TRBJ2-5, with a weak D call TRBD2 (6 bases). CDR3 length: 14 amino acids. The ends were cut back, 2 bases at V and 5 bases at J, with 12 bases in the middle. Germline CDR1 and CDR2: SGHDN and FVKESK. Written as DNA, the CDR3 is TGTGCCAGCAGCCAAACCGGGACTCGGGAGACCCAGTACTTC. Translation gives CASSQTGTRETQYF.

This clone has only a few counts. J is TRBJ1-6 and V is TRBV30; D may be TRBD1 (5 bases). The V and J ends lost 2 bases and 8 bases respectively, with 13 bases between them. CDR1 is GTSNPN, CDR2 SVGIG, per germline (reference sequence). The CDR3 has 14 residues. The CDR3 loop is CAWSSREGYSPLHF. The DNA of the CDR3 is TGTGCCTGGAGTTCACGGGAGGGGTATTCACCCCTCCACTTT.

The CDR3 bases are TGTGCCAGCAGCCCCGAGGGGGGCCGGGCAAGCTATGGCTACACCTTC. Translated, it gives CASSPEGGRASYGYTF. The rearrangement joins TRBV7-3 to TRBJ1-2, with a weak D call TRBD1 (6 bases). Germline CDR1 is SGHTA and CDR2 is FQGTGA. The CDR3 runs to 16 residues. Trimming pared 5 bases from V and 4 bases from J, leaving 20 bases between.

V gene TRBV4-2 combines with J gene TRBJ2-5; D unresolved. Looked up from germline, CDR1 is LGHNA and CDR2 is YNFKEQ. The CDR3 spans 13 residues. The V end was cut by 3 bases, the J end by 2 bases, with 7 bases between. The CDR3 is CASSQGLQETQYF. For the CDR3, the DNA is TGTGCCAGCAGCCAGGGCCTACAAGAGACCCAGTACTTC.

The chain has TRBV4-1 and TRBJ2-5; 7 bases line up with TRBD1. The J call could be wrong; TRBJ2-7 is a better fit for the DNA end. Germline V gives CDR1 MGHRA, CDR2 YSYEKL. The CDR3 consists of 15 residues. The CDR3 is CASSPWTGGSYEQYF. In DNA form, the CDR3 reads TGCGCCAGCAGCCCCTGGACAGGCGGCTCCTACGAGCAGTACTTC.

The CDR3 nucleotides read TGTGCCAGCAGCTCCCGGGACAGGGGGGATAGGGAGCAGTACTTC. It translates to CASSSRDRGDREQYF. The V and J genes are TRBV7-9 and TRBJ2-7; 11 bases match TRBD1. The J segment lost 7 bases and the V segment lost 4 bases, leaving 9 bases of the junction unmatched. This CDR3 contains 15 residues. CDR1 is SEHNR, CDR2 FQNEAQ, per germline (reference sequence).

The chain has TRBV7-9 and TRBJ2-7, with no clear D. V was cut by 5 bases and J by 3 bases, with 20 bases left in between. Germline V gives CDR1 SEHNR, CDR2 FQNEAQ (reference sequence). The CDR3 extends over 16 amino acids. CDR3 sequence reads: CASSPRSSRGYYEQYF. In DNA, the CDR3 is TGTGCCAGCAGCCCGAGGAGTAGCCGAGGATACTACGAGCAGTACTTC. The variable domain in full, completed from reference TRBV7-9 and TRBJ2-7, reads DTGVSQNPRHKITKRGQNVTFRCDPISEHNRLYWYRQTLGQGPEFLTYFQNEAQLEKSRLLSDRFSAERPKGSFSTLEIQRTEQGDSAMYLCASSPRSSRGYYEQYFGPGTRLTVT.

CDR3 DNA: TGTGCCAGCAGTGACGGGACTAGCGGCCCCTACGAGCAGTACTTC. Protein: CASSDGTSGPYEQYF. The chain is built from TRBV28 and TRBJ2-7; 11 bases line up with TRBD2. Per germline, CDR1 MDHEN and CDR2 SYDVKM. The CDR3 is 15 residues long. The V and J ends lost 5 bases and 2 bases, in that order; junction bases with no gene match: 5.

This clone has only one observation. J is TRBJ1-3 and V is TRBV4-2; no definite D call. CDR3 length equals 13 residues. The ends were cut back, 2 bases at V and 4 bases at J, with 6 bases in the middle. Germline-derived CDR1 and CDR2 are LGHNA and YNFKEQ. Here the CDR3 reads CASSQFLGNTIYF. Written as DNA, the CDR3 is TGTGCCAGCAGCCAATTTTTGGGAAACACCATATATTTT.

The V call is TRBV28, the J call TRBJ2-7; tentatively, D is TRBD2 (5 bases). From germline, CDR1 is MDHEN and CDR2 SYDVKM. Trimming shortened V by 9 bases and J by 4 bases, and 16 bases separated the two germline ends. There are 13 residues in the CDR3. The DNA for the CDR3 is TGTGCCAGTCATCCGGGGTTGGAATACGAGCAGTACTTC. It yields the protein CASHPGLEYEQYF.

The V and J genes are TRBV5-1 and TRBJ2-7; TRBD1 matches 9 bases. V lost 0 bases, J lost 3 bases, and 4 bases stayed unmatched. The length of the CDR3 is 15 residues. Germline loops: CDR1 SGHRS, CDR2 YFSETQ. This CDR3 is CASSLEGQGIYEQYF. The CDR3 DNA reads as TGCGCCAGCAGCTTGGAGGGACAGGGCATCTACGAGCAGTACTTC.

The chain uses TRBV5-8 and TRBJ1-5; D is perhaps TRBD1 (5 bases). Deletions cut 0 bases from V and 0 bases from J, with 10 bases between. The CDR3 is 16 residues long. Per the germline V gene, CDR1 is SGHTS and CDR2 is YDEGEE. CDR3 amino acids: CASSLGAGNSNQPQHF. The CDR3 nucleotides are TGTGCCAGCAGCTTGGGGGCAGGGAATAGCAATCAGCCCCAGCATTTT.

The chain uses TRBV7-2 and TRBJ1-4, with D perhaps TRBD1 (6 bases). V dropped 1 base and J dropped 8 bases, with 14 bases sitting between them. The CDR3 is made up of 15 amino acids. The V gene's germline CDR1 is SGHTA and CDR2 FQGNSA. Written as DNA, the CDR3 is TGTGCCAGCAGCTTAGTGGTCGGACAGTTCGAAAAACTGTTTTTT. It encodes CASSLVVGQFEKLFF.

This clone showed up just a few times. The rearrangement joins TRBV30 to TRBJ1-2, with D tentatively TRBD1 (5 bases). Per germline, CDR1 GTSNPN and CDR2 SVGIG (reference sequence). The CDR3 sequence is 12 residues long. The V and J ends lost 4 bases and 4 bases respectively, with 10 bases between them. The CDR3 coding sequence is TGTGCCTGGACGACAGATATCTATGGCTACACCTTC. It encodes CAWTTDIYGYTF.

The chain combines TRBV9 with TRBJ2-7; 7 nucleotides align to TRBD1. The junction had 7 bases not matched to a gene; V was cut back by 4 bases and J by 0 bases. This CDR3 has 15 amino acids. Germline values: CDR1 SGDLS, CDR2 YYNGEE. CDR3 loop: CASSPWGQPSYEQYF. The CDR3 DNA reads as TGTGCCAGCAGCCCCTGGGGACAGCCCTCCTACGAGCAGTACTTC.

This chain connects TRBV6-6 to TRBJ1-6; TRBD1 might be the D (5 bases). Germline-derived CDR1 and CDR2 are MNHNY and SVGAGI (reference sequence). The V end lost 8 bases, the J end lost 0 bases, and 8 bases lay between the germline ends. The CDR3 is made up of 14 amino acids. This CDR3 reads CASGGPSYNSPLHF. CDR3 sequence (DNA): TGTGCCAGCGGGGGTCCCTCCTATAATTCACCCCTCCACTTT.

This chain links TRBV11-2 with TRBJ2-7; TRBD2 might be the D (5 bases). CDR1 and CDR2 (germline): SGHAT, FQNNGV. Trimming shortened V by 5 bases and J by 1 base, and 9 bases separated the two germline ends. This CDR3 comprises 13 residues. The CDR3 coding sequence is TGTGCCAGCAGCGTTAGCGTTTCCTACGAGCAGTACTTC. Its translation: CASSVSVSYEQYF.

This sequence joins TRBV11-3 and TRBJ2-2; TRBD2 might be the D (6 bases). Trimming shortened V by 4 bases and J by 0 bases, and 6 bases separated the two germline ends. The CDR3 has 14 amino acids. The germline V gene encodes CDR1 SGHNT and CDR2 YENEEA. The CDR3 region is CASSSGANTGELFF. DNA for the CDR3: TGTGCCAGCAGCTCGGGGGCGAACACCGGGGAGCTGTTTTTT.

V is TRBV30 and J is TRBJ2-1; D unclear. V lost 0 bases and J 4 bases, leaving 4 bases between the germline ends. This CDR3 contains 12 residues. In germline, CDR1 is GTSNPN, CDR2 SVGIG (reference sequence). CDR3 residues: CAWSVRYNEQFF. CDR3 nucleotides: TGTGCCTGGAGTGTCAGGTACAATGAGCAGTTCTTC.